The 9 T cell receptor beta chains below come from one sample, sequenced in a study of T cell responses to AZD1222 COVID-19 vaccine. This table comes from immunoSEQ multiplex PCR, and its TCRdb copy is limited to in-frame clones, with some not included. The table has 98,000 or so clones, 88% seen once; the top ten hold 8% to 9%. Specimen: peripheral blood, collected on day 0 of AZD1222 vaccination. The receptors derive from an adult in good health.

V is TRBV5-1 and J is TRBJ1-1, with D perhaps matching TRBD1 (6 bases). Trimming left V 0 bases short and J 3 bases short, with 15 bases between. CDR3 length: 16 residues. The germline gives CDR1 SGHRS, CDR2 YFSETQ. The CDR3 sequence is CASSLGGGLTYTEAFF. As DNA, the CDR3 is TGCGCCAGCAGCTTGGGTGGGGGGCTCACCTACACTGAAGCTTTCTTT.

The genes are TRBV6-5 and TRBJ2-7; D is possibly TRBD1 (5 bases). The V end lost 0 bases, the J end lost 6 bases, and 18 bases lay between the germline ends. Germline CDR1 reads MNHEY; CDR2 reads SVGAGI. The length of the CDR3 is 16 residues. CDR3 loop: CASSYSIGVVGFEQYF. The CDR3 coding sequence is TGTGCCAGCAGTTACTCGATAGGGGTAGTGGGTTTCGAGCAGTACTTC.

V is TRBV27 and J is TRBJ1-5, with D possibly TRBD1 on 5 matching bases. CDR3 size: 13 residues. Per the germline V gene, CDR1 is MNHEY and CDR2 is SMNVEV (reference sequence). V lost 7 bases to trimming and J lost 7 bases, with 14 bases between them. DNA of the CDR3: TGTGCCAGCAAAATCAGGGTTGGACAGCCCCAGCATTTT. Translating gives CASKIRVGQPQHF.

The V and J genes are TRBV3-1 (or the pseudogene TRBV3-2) and TRBJ2-5; 15 bases are a match to TRBD2. Germline trimming cut 3 bases from V and 5 bases from J; bases unmatched to any gene: 4. The CDR3 runs to 16 residues. The germline V gene has CDR1 LGHDT and CDR2 YNNKEL (reference sequence). The chain's CDR3 is CASSQRTSGRGETQYF. CDR3 DNA: TGTGCCAGCAGCCAGCGGACTAGCGGGAGGGGGGAGACCCAGTACTTC.

The J gene is TRBJ2-5, the V gene TRBV7-9; the match to TRBD2 covers 10 bases. In germline, CDR1 is SEHNR, CDR2 FQNEAQ (reference sequence). CDR3 size: 16 residues. V shed 6 bases, J shed 4 bases, and the junction held 11 bases outside the gene matches. This chain's CDR3 is CASSLRAASGGETQYF. The CDR3 bases are TGTGCCAGCAGTCTACGCGCGGCTAGCGGGGGAGAGACCCAGTACTTC.

V is TRBV29-1 and J is TRBJ1-3; 9 bases map to TRBD1. The CDR3 totals 13 residues. V lost 7 bases and J lost 4; bases outside the gene matches: 5. The germline V gene encodes CDR1 SQVTM and CDR2 ANQGSEA. The CDR3 sequence: CSGRGQGGNTIYF. CDR3 in DNA: TGCAGCGGCAGGGGACAGGGAGGAAACACCATATATTTT.

V and J are TRBV24-1 and TRBJ1-5; the D gene is possibly TRBD1 (5 bases). V was cut by 6 bases and J by 6 bases, with 17 bases left in between. The germline CDR1 and CDR2 sequences are KGHDR and SFDVKD. The CDR3 consists of 15 residues. CDR3 sequence: CATSSGTQGSQPQHF. CDR3 bases: TGTGCCACCAGTTCGGGCACCCAGGGTAGTCAGCCCCAGCATTTT.

The chain employs TRBV4-2 and TRBJ1-2, with D hard to call. CDR3 size: 16 residues. Germline CDR1 is LGHNA and CDR2 is YNFKEQ. V was pared by 1 base and J by 7 bases, with 19 bases between. As DNA, the CDR3 is TGTGCCAGCAGCCAAGTCATCCCCATTGAGAATACTGGCTACACCTTC. Its translation is CASSQVIPIENTGYTF.

The V and J genes are TRBV11-3 and TRBJ2-1; D unclear. The CDR3 extends over 15 amino acids. The germline gives CDR1 SGHNT, CDR2 YENEEA. V was cut by 6 bases and J by 0 bases, with 12 bases left in between. DNA for the CDR3: TGTGCCAGCAGTGAACAGCAGAGCTCCTACAATGAGCAGTTCTTC. Translation gives CASSEQQSSYNEQFF. The complete variable domain, with remaining parts taken from reference TRBV11-3 and TRBJ2-1, reads EAGVVQSPRYKIIEKKQPVAFWCNPISGHNTLYWYLQNLGQGPELLIRYENEEAVDDSQLPKDRFSAERLKGVDSTLKIQPAELGDSAVYLCASSEQQSSYNEQFFGPGTRLTVL.